This entry is about one TCR beta chain. Its antigen is not identified. This record belongs to a study of radiation and T cells in renal cell carcinoma. Study conclusions and caveats: Baseline intratumoral clonotype presence is unknown without pretreatment biopsies. In blood, top tumor clones expanded by 2 weeks, shrinking by 4.

Time point specified: blood 4 weeks post-SBRT, at nephrectomy. Treatment defined: 15 Gy SBRT to primary tumor, nephrectomy 4 weeks later. Nephrectomy followed 15 Gy stereotactic body radiation by 4 weeks. The patient's renal cell carcinoma had clear cell pathology. The repertoire was sequenced with immunoSEQ multiplex PCR; TCRdb's copy has only in-frame clones and lacks some. The sample shows around 180,000 clones, less than 90% of them seen only once. This CDR3 is 11 amino acids long. Germline values: CDR1 SNHLY, CDR2 FYNNEI. The V end lost 6 bases, the J end lost 11 bases, and 13 bases lay between the germline ends.

The TCR sequence derives from a woman in her forties or fifties with renal cell carcinoma. The chain joins TRBV2 to TRBJ1-1; D is unresolved. Source: blood, taken from a patient whose treatment included radiotherapy and nephrectomy. For the CDR3, the DNA is TGTGCCAGCAGCGGCCATGACGAGGCTTTCTTT. Protein: CASSGHDEAFF. Combining the CDR3 with reference TRBV2 and TRBJ1-1 gives the whole variable domain EPEVTQTPSHQVTQMGQEVILRCVPISNHLYFYWYRQILGQKVEFLVSFYNNEISEKSEIFDDQFSVERPDGSNFTLKIRSTKLEDSAMYFCASSGHDEAFFGQGTRLTVV.